The following is a T cell receptor (beta chain) sequence with its context. The antigen it binds to is not known. The protocol used for the library was the immunoSEQ multiplex PCR assay. For the multiplex PCR, a mixture combining 60 forward primers for TCR Vbeta segments and 13 reverse primers for TCR Jbeta segments was used. The CDR3 region of rearranged TCR beta genes was amplified from genomic DNA with a multiplex PCR assay. The Illumina HiSeq System was used to sequence the amplified TCR beta libraries as 87-base-pair reads. Concerning the study's data processing: In a later analysis, some 80 million unique TCR beta chains were counted across the roughly 610 repertoires, and roughly 10 million of these chains were shared by at least two donors. Raw reads were error-corrected and collapsed into unique sequences with a nearest-neighbor algorithm that merged closely related sequences to remove PCR and sequencing errors. Alignment of CDR3 sequences to IMGT reference sequences was used to assign V, D and J gene segments. For a sequence to be retained, a match of at least six nucleotides was required to both a V gene segment and a J gene segment. Rearrangements were classified as productive when the CDR3 lacked stop codons and remained in frame with V and J, and all other rearrangements were classified as non-productive. Following IMGT convention, CDR3 was defined as the stretch from the second conserved V-encoded cysteine up to the conserved J-encoded phenylalanine. In an earlier analysis of 500 to 650 of the donors, sequences lacking an unambiguous match to a single V gene segment were excluded. In an earlier analysis of several hundred of the donors, a V segment was called functional when productive rearrangements were above 56.7%, and segregating when the standard deviation between donors exceeded 5%. A statistical classification framework was built for diagnosing cytomegalovirus status from the catalog of TCR beta chain sequences. In a later analysis, V and J genes were assigned by comparing TCR nucleotide sequences against IMGT/GENE-DB human TR gene sequences. A later analysis assigned CDR3 sequences and most-parsimonious VDJ recombination scenarios with the TCRdist pipeline. In a later analysis, every TCR beta chain was defined by the combination of its CDR3 amino acid sequence and its V-gene family, and reads without a unique V-gene family were dropped. In a later analysis, some 600 highly shared, low-generation-probability nucleotide sequences were removed to address suspected cross-contamination and a sequencing artifact. In a later analysis, a clonal expansion index for each public chain was calculated from normalized within-repertoire ranks of inferred template counts. Generation probabilities in a later analysis came from a VDJ recombination model fitted to out-of-frame rearrangements, and those results were checked against IGoR. A later analysis scored TCR-TCR, TCR-HLA and TCR-CMV co-occurrence with hypergeometric tests, applying a repertoire-size bias correction to TCR pairs. To estimate false discovery rates, a later analysis permuted the HLA or CMV assignments 20 times. A later analysis grouped co-occurring TCRs with DBSCAN, adding TCRdist sequence similarity when clustering within HLA-allele-positive subsets. Co-occurrence clustering excluded repertoires with fewer than 30,000 or more than 120,000 public chains, plus five with anomalous nucleotide sharing. Sourced from immuneACCESS, this table was stored by TCRdb with only in-frame sequences that have V and J called. A share of the clones is absent; for the studies checked, an unresolved V gene accounts for under half, and the remainder has no known explanation. Clone size and V and J calls were adopted from that table, with D and trimming inferred from the DNA. For this sample, the table gives about 150,000 clones. The leading ten clones occupy 2.1% of the sample.

This specimen belongs to a study of cytomegalovirus exposure and HLA in healthy donors (TCRdb year 2017). Regarding the complete study: According to an earlier analysis of 550 to 700 of the donors, roughly 180 million T cells yielded roughly 110 million unique TCR beta sequences and 276 Gb of sequence data. An early release covering over 500 HLA-typed donors comprised about 310 gigabases of sequencing data and 85 million or so unique TCR sequences. Of the 350 to 400 genotyped donors, 65% to 90% fell in the genetic ancestry cluster associated with self-reported Caucasian donors. The study aimed to test whether cataloging public T cell receptors could reveal signatures of past pathogen exposure. The T cell repertoires of 550 to 850 subjects were profiled by immunosequencing and related to cytomegalovirus serostatus. A separate validation cohort of 90 to 150 different subjects was used in addition to the roughly 620-subject first cohort. To predict cytomegalovirus infection status, the study combined high-throughput TCR immunosequencing, statistical association of individual TCRs with disease status, and machine learning. To study patterns of TCR occurrence, a later analysis re-analyzed previously published TCR beta repertoires from around 670 donors and added high-resolution HLA genotyping. Rather than using new phenotypic data, the later analysis identified candidate immune exposures from TCR beta sequences and from how often those sequences occurred across donors. In an earlier analysis of around 540 of the donors, high-throughput TCR beta sequencing was used to judge whether each TCR beta V gene segment behaved as functional or pseudogenic. Donor age, sex, ethnicity and CMV serostatus were compiled together with the repertoire data. A later genetic analysis used genome-wide SNP genotypes for about 60% of the 666 donors, treating that subset as a discovery cohort. All discovery cohort repertoires had been generated using a single sequencing platform. HLA typing covered class I and class II loci at four-digit resolution. The number of donors typed differed by locus, with roughly 629-640 for A, B, C, DRB1 and DQB1, around 500 for DQA1, over 600 for DPA1, and approximately 470 for DPB1. Because of strong linkage in the cohort, four or five DR-DQ haplotypes were treated as single units for association and clustering. Among around 400 genotyped donors of the cohort, an average of around 220,000 unique TCR beta nucleotide sequences was sequenced per donor, of which about 18% were non-productive.

CDR1 MNHGY and CDR2 SAAAGT are derived from the germline V gene. V trim: 0 bases; J trim: 5 bases; unmatched bases: 17. Reading from cysteine to phenylalanine, the CDR3 counts 19 amino acids. Here the CDR3 DNA is all that survives: 57 bases in frame from base 1. The investigation overall reported the following: The classifier was reported to diagnose cytomegalovirus status with high specificity and sensitivity in both the original cohort and the validation cohort. The earlier analysis of approximately 560 of the donors excluded seventeen rarely observed V segments, including chromosome 9 orphons, because counts were too low. According to the authors, the approach could potentially be generalized to other disease states and immunological phenotypes. Assigning TCR associations to individual alleles was difficult when HLA alleles, especially DR and DQ, strongly co-occurred. In vitro tests confirmed that a few of the cytomegalovirus-associated TCR beta chains recognize cytomegalovirus antigens. In a later analysis, several top co-occurrence clusters were reported to appear linked to parvovirus B19, influenza, CMV and Epstein-Barr virus. The only immune exposure information available for the cohort was CMV serostatus. This cohort had only TCR beta chains sequenced, and the lack of alpha or paired-chain data limited which features could be detected. Compared with equally common non-associated chains, HLA-associated TCR beta chains in a later analysis were more clonally expanded and had lower generation probabilities. In a later analysis, TCR association rates were found to vary across HLA loci, with the most associated TCRs seen for DRB1 alleles and the fewest for HLA-C alleles. The study listed 150 to 200 TCR beta chains as associated with cytomegalovirus. A later analysis found that most CMV-associated TCR beta chains appeared HLA-restricted, with HLA associations seemingly driven largely by CMV exposure. According to a later genetic analysis, donors in an Asian-associated ancestry cluster had fewer N-insertions in productive TCRs than the approximately 610-donor mean. A group of highly shared sequence variants was considered likely to be a technical artifact of the sequencing pipeline. Across donors, most TCR sequences were observed very rarely, whereas some public TCRs were present in many individuals. A later genetic analysis associated a missense DCLRE1C variant with V-gene and J-gene trimming of TCR beta chains, and an independent cohort replicated the association. A later analysis associated approximately 17,000 TCR beta sequences with specific HLA alleles at a false discovery rate of 0.05. An earlier analysis of around 540 of the donors showed that most TCR beta V segments appeared in productive rearrangements either about 87% or about 30% of the time, which broadly matched IMGT annotations. Because some donors lacked HLA typing at each locus, the association tests relied only on the typed subset. Roughly uniform sequencing depth across donors was assumed in presence/absence analyses, although this assumption may not hold. Correlated functional status among segregating V segments might reflect linkage disequilibrium, but an unknown experimental factor could not be ruled out. Some IMGT-functional V segments, including TRBV6-2 and TRBV6-3, could not be distinguished by the 87-base-pair reads and were therefore excluded. A further reported finding was that TCR beta sequences accurately predicted the HLA-A and HLA-B alleles for most subjects in the first cohort.

The cohort comprised some 700 healthy bone marrow donors. All cohort members were sampled while nominally healthy, although unrecorded immune exposures were likely present. The donor was CMV seronegative and belonged to the group of over 300 seronegative cohort members. Each donor provided a peripheral blood sample, and peripheral blood mononuclear cells were used for TCR beta sequencing. Genomic DNA was extracted from the blood cell samples with the Qiagen DNeasy Blood Extraction Kit. Sequencing input: PBMCs. The sequence was collected from a young man in good health and CMV-seronegative. This sequence uses TRBV6-8 and TRBJ2-7, and TRBD2 aligns with 9 junction nucleotides. The nucleotide sequence is given as TGTGCCAGCAGTTACTCTCCAATCCTGGCGGGAGGGCCTTCCCACGAGCAGTACTTC. It codes for CASSYSPILAGGPSHEQYF.